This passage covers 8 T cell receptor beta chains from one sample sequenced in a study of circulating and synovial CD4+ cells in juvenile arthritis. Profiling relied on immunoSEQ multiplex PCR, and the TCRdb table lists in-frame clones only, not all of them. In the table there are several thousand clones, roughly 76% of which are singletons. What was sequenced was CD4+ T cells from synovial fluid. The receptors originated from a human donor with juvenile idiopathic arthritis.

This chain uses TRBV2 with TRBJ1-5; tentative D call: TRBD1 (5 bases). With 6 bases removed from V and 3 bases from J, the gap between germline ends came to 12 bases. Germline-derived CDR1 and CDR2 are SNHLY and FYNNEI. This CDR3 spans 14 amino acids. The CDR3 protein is CASRPDSLNQPQHF. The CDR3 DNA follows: TGTGCCAGCAGACCCGACAGCCTCAATCAGCCCCAGCATTTT.

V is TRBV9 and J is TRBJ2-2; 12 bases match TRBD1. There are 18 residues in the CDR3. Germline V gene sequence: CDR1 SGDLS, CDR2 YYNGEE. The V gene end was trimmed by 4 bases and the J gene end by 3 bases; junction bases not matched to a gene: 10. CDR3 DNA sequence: TGTGCCAGCAGCACCGCCGGGACAGGGGGCGAGTACACCGGGGAGCTGTTTTTT. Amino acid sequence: CASSTAGTGGEYTGELFF.

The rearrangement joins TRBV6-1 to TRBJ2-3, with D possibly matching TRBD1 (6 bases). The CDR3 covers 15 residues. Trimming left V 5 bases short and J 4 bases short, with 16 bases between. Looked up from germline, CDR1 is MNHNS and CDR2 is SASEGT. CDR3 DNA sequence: TGTGCCAGCAGTACAGGGTTTTTAGGGGCAGATACGCAGTATTTT. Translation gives CASSTGFLGADTQYF.

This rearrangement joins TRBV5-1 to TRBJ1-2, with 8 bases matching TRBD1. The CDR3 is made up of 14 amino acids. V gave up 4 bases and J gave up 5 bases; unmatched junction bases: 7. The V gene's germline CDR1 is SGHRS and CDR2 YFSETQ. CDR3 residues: CASSNPGGEYGYTF. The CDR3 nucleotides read TGCGCCAGCAGCAATCCAGGGGGCGAGTATGGCTACACCTTC.

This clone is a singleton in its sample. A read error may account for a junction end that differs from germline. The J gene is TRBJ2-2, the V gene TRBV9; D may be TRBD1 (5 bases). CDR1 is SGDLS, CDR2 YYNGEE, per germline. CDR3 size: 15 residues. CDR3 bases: TGTGCCGGCAGCGTAGGGGTAGGGGACACCGGGGAGCTGTTTTTT. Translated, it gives CAGSVGVGDTGELFF.

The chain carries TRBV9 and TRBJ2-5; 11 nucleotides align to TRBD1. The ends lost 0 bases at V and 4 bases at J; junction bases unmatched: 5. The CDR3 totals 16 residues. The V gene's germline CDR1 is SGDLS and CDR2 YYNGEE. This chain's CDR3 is CASSVEGGTGGETQYF. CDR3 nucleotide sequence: TGTGCCAGCAGCGTAGAAGGGGGGACAGGGGGAGAGACCCAGTACTTC.

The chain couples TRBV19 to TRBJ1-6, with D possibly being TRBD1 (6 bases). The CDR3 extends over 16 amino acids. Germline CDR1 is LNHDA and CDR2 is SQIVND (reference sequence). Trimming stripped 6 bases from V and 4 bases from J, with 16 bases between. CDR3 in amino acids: CASSLEGVEYNSPLHF. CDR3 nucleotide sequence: TGTGCCAGTAGCCTAGAGGGGGTGGAATATAATTCACCCCTCCACTTT.

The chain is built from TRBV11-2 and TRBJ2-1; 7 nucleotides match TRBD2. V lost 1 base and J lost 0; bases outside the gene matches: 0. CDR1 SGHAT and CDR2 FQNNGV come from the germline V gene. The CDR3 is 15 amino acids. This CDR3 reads CASSLGTSSYNEQFF. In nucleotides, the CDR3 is TGTGCCAGCAGCTTAGGGACTAGCTCCTACAATGAGCAGTTCTTC.